This TCR beta chain is from a study of human T cells and chemical hapten exposure. MiXCR, run by TCRdb on the RACE reads, gives a single entry per CDR3 protein. Of about 380,000 distinct CDR3 sequences listed, approximately 5.1% are singletons. This sample's time point: patch test 1, 2 weeks after DPC sensitization. As to treatment: therapeutic diphenylcyclopropenone sensitization with weekly scalp DPC. CDR1 LGHNA and CDR2 YNFKEQ come from the germline V gene. Trimming removed 0 bases from V and 7 bases from J, with 18 bases in between. The length of the CDR3 is 17 residues. This chain uses TRBV4-2 with TRBJ1-4; TRBD1 might be the D (5 bases). Source: whole blood, taken in connection with sensitization to the hapten diphenylcyclopropenone (DPC). The sequence was obtained from a woman aged 50 to 60 with alopecia areata. Some clones in this sample may be carry-over from other donors' samples. DNA of the CDR3: TGTGCCAGCAGCCAAGAAAGTATGTGGCAGGGTGCTGAAAAACTGTTTTTT. As protein: CASSQESMWQGAEKLFF.